This TCR beta chain was obtained from a study of vaccination and CD4 T cells after COVID-19. Study background: The study enrolled six male and four female convalescents, two of whom were Hispanic. Post-COVID draws followed diagnosis by a median around 100 days (range 35 to 161). Collection of post-vaccine samples followed dose two by a median around 72 days, spanning a range of 14 to 241.

In TCRdb, the PCR reads were re-called with MiXCR into one record per CDR3 protein. This table has some 28,000 distinct CDR3 sequences, roughly 50% appearing once. The V segment lost 2 bases and the J segment 4 bases; nucleotides outside the gene matches: 11. This CDR3 is 17 amino acids long. The germline CDR1 and CDR2 sequences are MDHEN and SYDVKM. Time point: late sampling 161 to 241 days after vaccination in a few convalescent patients. Positive PCR dates covered March to December 2020, before US Alpha, Beta and Delta variants. Material: CD4+ T cells from blood, obtained about 7 months after SARS-CoV-2 vaccination. The V call is TRBV28, the J call TRBJ2-1; the match to TRBD1 covers 7 bases. This clonotype was obtained from a human donor who had recovered from COVID-19. CDR3 DNA sequence: TGTGCCAGCAGTTTAGGTGACAGGGTAGAGCTATACAATGAGCAGTTCTTC. Translating it yields CASSLGDRVELYNEQFF.